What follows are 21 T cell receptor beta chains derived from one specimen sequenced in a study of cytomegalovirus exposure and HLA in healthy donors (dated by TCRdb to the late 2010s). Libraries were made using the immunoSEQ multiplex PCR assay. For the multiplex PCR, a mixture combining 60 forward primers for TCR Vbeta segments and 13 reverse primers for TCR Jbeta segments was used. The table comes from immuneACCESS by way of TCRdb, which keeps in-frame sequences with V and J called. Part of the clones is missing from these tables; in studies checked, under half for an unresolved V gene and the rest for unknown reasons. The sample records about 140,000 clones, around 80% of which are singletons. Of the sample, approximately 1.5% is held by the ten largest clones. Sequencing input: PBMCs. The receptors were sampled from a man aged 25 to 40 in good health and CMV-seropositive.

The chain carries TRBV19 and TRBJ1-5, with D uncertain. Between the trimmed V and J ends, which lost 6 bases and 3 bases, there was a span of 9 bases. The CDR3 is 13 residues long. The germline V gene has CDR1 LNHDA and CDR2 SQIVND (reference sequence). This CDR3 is CASSGRDNQPQHF. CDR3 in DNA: TGTGCCAGTAGCGGACGGGACAATCAGCCCCAGCATTTT.

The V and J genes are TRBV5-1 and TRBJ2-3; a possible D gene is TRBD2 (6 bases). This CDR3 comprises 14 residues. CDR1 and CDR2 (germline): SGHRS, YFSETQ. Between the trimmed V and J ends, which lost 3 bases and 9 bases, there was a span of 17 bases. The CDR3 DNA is TGCGCCAGCAGCTACGTTGGAGGGGTTGAGACGCAGTATTTT. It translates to CASSYVGGVETQYF.

The CDR3 here is CASSPRTDLRGGTEAFF. CDR3 in DNA: TGCGCCAGCAGCCCACGGACGGACCTCAGAGGGGGCACTGAAGCTTTCTTT. The chain is built from TRBV5-1 and TRBJ1-1; tentatively, D is TRBD1 (6 bases). In germline, CDR1 is SGHRS, CDR2 YFSETQ. The CDR3 runs 17 residues. The V gene lost 4 bases and the J gene lost 4 bases, with 23 bases spanning the gap. The variable domain in full, completed from reference TRBV5-1 and TRBJ1-1, reads KAGVTQTPRYLIKTRGQQVTLSCSPISGHRSVSWYQQTPGQGLQFLFEYFSETQRNKGNFPGRFSGRQFSNSRSEMNVSTLELGDSALYLCASSPRTDLRGGTEAFFGQGTRLTVV.

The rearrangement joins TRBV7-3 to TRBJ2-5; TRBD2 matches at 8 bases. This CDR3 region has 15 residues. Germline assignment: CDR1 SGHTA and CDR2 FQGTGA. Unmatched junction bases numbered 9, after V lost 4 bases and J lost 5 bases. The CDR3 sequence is CASSYGTSEGETQYF. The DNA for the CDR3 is TGTGCCAGCAGCTACGGGACTAGTGAGGGTGAGACCCAGTACTTC.

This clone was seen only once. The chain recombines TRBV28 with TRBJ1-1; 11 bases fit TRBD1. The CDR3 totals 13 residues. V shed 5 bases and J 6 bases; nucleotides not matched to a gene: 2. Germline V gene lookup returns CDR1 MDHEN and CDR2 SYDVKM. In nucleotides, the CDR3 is TGTGCCAGCAGTGGGACAGGGGGATCTGAAGCTTTCTTT. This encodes CASSGTGGSEAFF.

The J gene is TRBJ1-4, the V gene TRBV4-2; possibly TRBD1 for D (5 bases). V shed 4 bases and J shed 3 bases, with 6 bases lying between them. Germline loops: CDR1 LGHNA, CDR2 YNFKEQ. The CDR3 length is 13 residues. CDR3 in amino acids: CASSPGPNEKLFF. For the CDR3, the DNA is TGTGCCAGCAGCCCAGGGCCTAATGAAAAACTGTTTTTT.

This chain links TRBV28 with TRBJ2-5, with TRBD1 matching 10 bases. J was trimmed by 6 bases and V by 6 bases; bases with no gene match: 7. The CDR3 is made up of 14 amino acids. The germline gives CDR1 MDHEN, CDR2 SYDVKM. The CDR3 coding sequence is TGTGCCAGCAGGCAAGACAGGGGGCGGAAGACCCAGTACTTC. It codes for CASRQDRGRKTQYF.

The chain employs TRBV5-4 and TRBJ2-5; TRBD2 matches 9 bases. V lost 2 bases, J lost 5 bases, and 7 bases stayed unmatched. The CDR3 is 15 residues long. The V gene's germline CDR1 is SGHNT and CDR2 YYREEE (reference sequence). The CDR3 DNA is TGTGCCAGCAGCTTTTGGCGGGGGGGGCTGGAGACCCAGTACTTC. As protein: CASSFWRGGLETQYF.

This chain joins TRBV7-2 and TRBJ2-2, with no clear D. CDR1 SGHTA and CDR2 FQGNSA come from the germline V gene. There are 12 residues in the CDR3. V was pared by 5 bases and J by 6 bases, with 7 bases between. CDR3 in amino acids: CASSPPAGELFF. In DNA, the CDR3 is TGTGCCAGCAGCCCCCCTGCCGGGGAGCTGTTTTTT.

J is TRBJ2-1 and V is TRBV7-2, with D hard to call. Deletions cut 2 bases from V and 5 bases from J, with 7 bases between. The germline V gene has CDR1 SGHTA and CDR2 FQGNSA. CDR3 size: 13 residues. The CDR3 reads CASSLSPNNEQFF. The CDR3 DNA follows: TGTGCCAGCAGCTTATCCCCTAACAATGAGCAGTTCTTC. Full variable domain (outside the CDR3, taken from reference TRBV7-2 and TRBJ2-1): GAGVSQSPSNKVTEKGKDVELRCDPISGHTALYWYRQSLGQGLEFLIYFQGNSAPDKSGLPSDRFSAERTGGSVSTLTIQRTQQEDSAVYLCASSLSPNNEQFFGPGTRLTVL.

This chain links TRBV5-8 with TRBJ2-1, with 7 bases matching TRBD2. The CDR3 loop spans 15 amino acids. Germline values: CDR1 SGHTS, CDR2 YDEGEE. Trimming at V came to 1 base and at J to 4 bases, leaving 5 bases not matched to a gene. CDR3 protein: CASSLLSGGYNEQFF. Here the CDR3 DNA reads TGTGCCAGCAGCTTGTTGTCGGGAGGTTACAATGAGCAGTTCTTC.

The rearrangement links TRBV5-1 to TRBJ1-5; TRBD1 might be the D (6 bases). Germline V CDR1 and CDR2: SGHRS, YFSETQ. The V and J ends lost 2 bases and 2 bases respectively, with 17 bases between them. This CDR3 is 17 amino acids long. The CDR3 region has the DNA TGCGCCAGCAGCTTAGGGGCAGGGGTTGGGGGCAATCAGCCCCAGCATTTT. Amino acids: CASSLGAGVGGNQPQHF.

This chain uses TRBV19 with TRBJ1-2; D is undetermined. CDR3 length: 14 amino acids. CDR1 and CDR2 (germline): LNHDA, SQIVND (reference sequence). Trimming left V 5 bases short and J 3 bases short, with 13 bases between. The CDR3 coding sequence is TGTGCCAGTAGTGGTTCGGTAATCGACTATGGCTACACCTTC. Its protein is CASSGSVIDYGYTF.

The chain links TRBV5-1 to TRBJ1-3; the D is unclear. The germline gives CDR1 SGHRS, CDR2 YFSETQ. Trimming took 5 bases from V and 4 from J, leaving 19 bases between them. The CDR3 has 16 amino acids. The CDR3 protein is CASSRRASGSGNTIYF. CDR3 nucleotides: TGCGCCAGCAGTAGGAGGGCGTCGGGCTCGGGAAACACCATATATTTT.

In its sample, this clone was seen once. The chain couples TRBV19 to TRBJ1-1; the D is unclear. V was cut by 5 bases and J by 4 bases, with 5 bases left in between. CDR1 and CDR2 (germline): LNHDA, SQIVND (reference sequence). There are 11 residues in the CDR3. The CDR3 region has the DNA TGTGCCAGTAGTCGGTCCACTGAAGCTTTCTTT. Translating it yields CASSRSTEAFF. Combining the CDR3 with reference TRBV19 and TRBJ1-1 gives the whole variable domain DGGITQSPKYLFRKEGQNVTLSCEQNLNHDAMYWYRQDPGQGLRLIYYSQIVNDFQKGDIAEGYSVSREKKESFPLTVTSAQKNPTAFYLCASSRSTEAFFGQGTRLTVV.

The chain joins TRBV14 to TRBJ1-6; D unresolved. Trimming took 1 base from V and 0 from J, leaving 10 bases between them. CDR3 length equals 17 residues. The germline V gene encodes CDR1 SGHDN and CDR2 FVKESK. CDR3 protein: CASSQGLRSSYNSPLHF. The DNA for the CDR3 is TGTGCCAGCAGCCAAGGATTGAGGAGCTCCTATAATTCACCCCTCCACTTT.

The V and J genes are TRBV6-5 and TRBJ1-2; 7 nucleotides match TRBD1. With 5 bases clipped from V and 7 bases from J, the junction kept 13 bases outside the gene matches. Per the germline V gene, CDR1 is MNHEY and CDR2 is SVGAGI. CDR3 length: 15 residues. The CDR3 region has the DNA TGTGCCAGCAGTGCGTCTTTGACAGGGCTGGGTGGCTACACCTTC. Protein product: CASSASLTGLGGYTF.

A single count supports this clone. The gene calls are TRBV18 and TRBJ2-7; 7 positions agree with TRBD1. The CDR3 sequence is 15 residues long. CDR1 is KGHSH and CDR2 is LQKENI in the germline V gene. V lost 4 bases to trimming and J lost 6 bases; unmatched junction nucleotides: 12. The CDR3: CASSQRSQGVGEQYF. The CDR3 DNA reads TGTGCCAGCTCACAACGAAGTCAGGGGGTCGGCGAGCAGTACTTC.

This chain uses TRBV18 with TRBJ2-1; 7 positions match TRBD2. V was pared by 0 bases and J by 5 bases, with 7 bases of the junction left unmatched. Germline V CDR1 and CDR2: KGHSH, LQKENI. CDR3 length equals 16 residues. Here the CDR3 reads CASSPPTLATDNEQFF. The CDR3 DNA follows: TGTGCCAGCTCACCACCGACACTAGCGACTGACAATGAGCAGTTCTTC.

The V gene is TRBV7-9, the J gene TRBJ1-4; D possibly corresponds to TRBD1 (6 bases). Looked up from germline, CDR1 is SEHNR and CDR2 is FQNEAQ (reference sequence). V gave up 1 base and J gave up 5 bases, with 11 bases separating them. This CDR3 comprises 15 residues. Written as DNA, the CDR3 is TGTGCCAGCAGCTTAGGGGACATCCCGAATGAAAAACTGTTTTTT. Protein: CASSLGDIPNEKLFF. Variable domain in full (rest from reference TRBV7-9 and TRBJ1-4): DTGVSQNPRHKITKRGQNVTFRCDPISEHNRLYWYRQTLGQGPEFLTYFQNEAQLEKSRLLSDRFSAERPKGSFSTLEIQRTEQGDSAMYLCASSLGDIPNEKLFFGSGTQLSVL.

This chain's CDR3 is CATSRDRSGNQPQHF. The CDR3 nucleotides read TGTGCCACCAGCAGAGATAGGAGTGGCAATCAGCCCCAGCATTTT. The V gene is TRBV15, the J gene TRBJ1-5; D gene uncertain. The CDR3 runs to 15 residues. Looked up from germline, CDR1 is LNHNV and CDR2 is YYDKDF (reference sequence). The V end was cut by 0 bases, the J end by 2 bases, with 8 bases between.